This T cell receptor beta chain emerged from a study of CD8+ T cells in alopecia areata. Study details: At a dose of 5 to 10 mg twice daily, oral tofacitinib was given to treated patients. Affected scalp percentage set treated patients' severity scores.

The treatment denotes: oral pan-JAK inhibitor, 5-10 mg twice daily. Sequencing templates came from extracted RNA that was reverse transcribed into cDNA. Repertoires were generated with immunoSEQ multiplex PCR, while TCRdb's copy carries only in-frame clones and drops some. The sample has 150,000 to 200,000 clones, 45% to 75% seen once; the top ten hold approximately 3.4%. The sample in question was CD4+ T cells sorted from blood, obtained at week 4, from a patient treated with tofacitinib. This TCR came from a human donor with alopecia areata.

This CDR3 reads CASSLTVNTEAFF. As DNA, the CDR3 is TGTGCCAGCAGCTTAACAGTGAACACTGAAGCTTTCTTT. The rearrangement uses TRBV7-3 and TRBJ1-1; D unclear. The CDR3 contains 13 residues. With 0 bases removed from V and 0 bases from J, the gap between germline ends came to 2 bases. Germline CDR1 is SGHTA and CDR2 is FQGTGA.